The 27 T cell receptor beta chains below come from one sample, sequenced in a study of technical replicates of blood from a handful of donors. Libraries were prepared by immunoSEQ multiplex PCR; TCRdb keeps only in-frame clonotypes and omits some of them. The sample contains about 82,000 clones, just over 95% of which appear only once. Sequenced material: T cells isolated from PBMCs. These receptor sequences come from a human donor in good health.

This clone is termed medium-sized. As DNA, the CDR3 is TGCGCCAGCAGTGAGCGGGAGAACAATGAGCAGTTCTTC. Its translation: CASSERENNEQFF. The chain joins TRBV10-2 to TRBJ2-1; D is perhaps TRBD2 (6 bases). The CDR3 sequence is 13 residues long. Germline V gives CDR1 WSHSY, CDR2 SAAADI. The V end was cut by 2 bases, the J end by 5 bases, with 7 bases between.

The gene calls are TRBV27 and TRBJ1-1; weak D call: TRBD1 (6 bases). The CDR3 spans 13 residues. CDR1 MNHEY and CDR2 SMNVEV come from the germline V gene (reference sequence). Trimming pared 6 bases from V and 3 bases from J, leaving 11 bases between. The CDR3 spells CASRPTGYTEAFF. CDR3 DNA sequence: TGTGCCAGCAGGCCCACAGGGTACACTGAAGCTTTCTTT.

The chain has TRBV7-9 and TRBJ2-1; 7 positions agree with TRBD2. Germline trimming cut 5 bases from V and 6 bases from J; bases unmatched to any gene: 7. Germline assignment: CDR1 SEHNR and CDR2 FQNEAQ (reference sequence). The CDR3 covers 14 residues. The CDR3 nucleotides read TGTGCCAGCAGCCCCTGGACTAGTAGCAATGAGCAGTTCTTC. It specifies CASSPWTSSNEQFF.

V and J are TRBV11-2 and TRBJ2-3; possible D gene TRBD1, 5 bases. V was trimmed by 2 bases and J by 2 bases, leaving 11 bases between them. CDR3 length: 15 amino acids. Per the germline V gene, CDR1 is SGHAT and CDR2 is FQNNGV. The CDR3, as DNA: TGTGCCAGCAGCTTAAAGAGACAGTACACAGATACGCAGTATTTT. Protein product: CASSLKRQYTDTQYF.

The J gene is TRBJ2-7, the V gene TRBV5-6; the match to TRBD2 covers 12 bases. The CDR3 runs to 17 residues. The germline gives CDR1 SGHDT, CDR2 YYEEEE. Trimming cost V 3 bases and J 0 bases; bases outside gene matches: 7. CDR3 nucleotide sequence: TGTGCCAGCAGCTCCCTAGCGGGAGGGTCGAGCTCCTACGAGCAGTACTTC. Translation: CASSSLAGGSSSYEQYF. Full variable domain (remainder filled in from reference TRBV5-6 and TRBJ2-7): DAGVTQSPTHLIKTRGQQVTLRCSPKSGHDTVSWYQQALGQGPQFIFQYYEEEERQRGNFPDRFSGHQFPNYSSELNVNALLLGDSALYLCASSSLAGGSSSYEQYFGPGTRLTVT.

J is TRBJ2-5 and V is TRBV11-3, with 7 bases lining up with TRBD2. The CDR3 has 16 amino acids. Germline V gives CDR1 SGHNT, CDR2 YENEEA. Trimming took 4 bases from V and 2 from J; bases not matched to a gene: 10. The CDR3 sequence: CASSSGTKKRQETQYF. CDR3 DNA sequence: TGTGCCAGCAGCTCCGGGACTAAGAAGCGGCAAGAGACCCAGTACTTC.

The V gene is TRBV27, the J gene TRBJ2-5, with D possibly being TRBD2 (6 bases). Trimming stripped 2 bases from V and 6 bases from J, with 10 bases between. The germline gives CDR1 MNHEY, CDR2 SMNVEV (reference sequence). The CDR3 sequence is 13 residues long. The CDR3 DNA reads as TGTGCCAGCAGTTTAGGAGGGGCTCAGACCCAGTACTTC. It is translated as CASSLGGAQTQYF.

The chain carries TRBV27 and TRBJ2-1; 10 positions agree with TRBD1. Germline V CDR1 and CDR2: MNHEY, SMNVEV (reference sequence). The CDR3 has 13 residues. The V segment lost 6 bases and the J segment 6 bases; nucleotides outside the gene matches: 2. The CDR3 sequence: CASRRTGGNEQFF. In DNA form, the CDR3 reads TGTGCCAGCAGAAGGACAGGGGGCAATGAGCAGTTCTTC.

V gene TRBV6-5 combines with J gene TRBJ2-3; the match to TRBD2 covers 7 bases. Unmatched junction bases numbered 5, after V lost 11 bases and J lost 0 bases. In germline, CDR1 is MNHEY, CDR2 SVGAGI. CDR3 length equals 13 residues. CDR3 sequence reads: CASAGFSTDTQYF. DNA of the CDR3: TGTGCCTCAGCGGGATTTAGCACAGATACGCAGTATTTT.

This chain connects TRBV4-1 to TRBJ2-2; 9 positions agree with TRBD1. The J segment lost 5 bases and the V segment lost 6 bases, leaving 7 bases of the junction unmatched. The CDR3 is 15 amino acids. Per the germline V gene, CDR1 is MGHRA and CDR2 is YSYEKL. CDR3 in amino acids: CASRKGQGITGELFF. The CDR3 coding sequence is TGCGCCAGCAGAAAGGGACAGGGAATTACCGGGGAGCTGTTTTTT.

CDR3 sequence reads: CASSFSVGNTIYF. DNA for the CDR3: TGTGCCAGCAGCTTCTCCGTGGGAAACACCATATATTTT. The chain couples TRBV5-6 to TRBJ1-3; D ambiguous. The CDR3 is 13 amino acids. Between the trimmed V and J ends, which lost 2 bases and 4 bases, there was a span of 7 bases. The germline V gene has CDR1 SGHDT and CDR2 YYEEEE.

The chain joins TRBV2 to TRBJ2-5; maybe TRBD1 (6 bases). V dropped 8 bases and J dropped 0 bases, with 10 bases sitting between them. The CDR3 contains 13 residues. Germline loops: CDR1 SNHLY, CDR2 FYNNEI. CDR3 sequence reads: CASGRDNQETQYF. CDR3 sequence (DNA): TGTGCCAGCGGCCGGGACAACCAAGAGACCCAGTACTTC.

The chain is built from TRBV11-3 and TRBJ2-1, with 8 nucleotides matching TRBD2. CDR3 length: 14 residues. CDR1 and CDR2 (germline): SGHNT, YENEEA. With V trimmed by 5 bases and J by 8 bases, 8 bases remained unmatched. The CDR3 nucleotides read TGTGCCAGCAGCATAGGACTAGCATCAGATGAGCAGTTCTTC. It codes for CASSIGLASDEQFF. Drawing the rest from reference TRBV11-3 and TRBJ2-1, the complete variable domain is EAGVVQSPRYKIIEKKQPVAFWCNPISGHNTLYWYLQNLGQGPELLIRYENEEAVDDSQLPKDRFSAERLKGVDSTLKIQPAELGDSAVYLCASSIGLASDEQFFGPGTRLTVL.

This sequence joins TRBV7-2 and TRBJ2-7; D remains unclear. The ends were cut back, 1 base at V and 0 bases at J, with 10 bases in the middle. The germline V gene encodes CDR1 SGHTA and CDR2 FQGNSA. This CDR3 contains 15 residues. This CDR3 is CASSLGSVTSYEQYF. CDR3 DNA: TGTGCCAGCAGCTTAGGTTCGGTTACCTCCTACGAGCAGTACTTC.

The rearrangement links TRBV6-1 to TRBJ2-2; tentatively, D is TRBD2 (5 bases). V lost 3 bases, J lost 4 bases, and 9 bases lay in between. The germline gives CDR1 MNHNS, CDR2 SASEGT. This CDR3 spans 14 amino acids. The CDR3 spells CASSDFGGTGELFF. The CDR3, as DNA: TGTGCCAGCAGTGACTTCGGAGGCACCGGGGAGCTGTTTTTT.

This sequence joins TRBV6-1 and TRBJ2-1; tentative D call: TRBD1 (6 bases). The V gene's germline CDR1 is MNHNS and CDR2 SASEGT. The CDR3 covers 15 residues. Trimming took off 3 bases at V and 4 bases at J, with 13 bases between the two ends. CDR3 DNA sequence: TGTGCCAGCAGTGAGGTTAGGGGGTTGTACAATGAGCAGTTCTTC. Translation gives CASSEVRGLYNEQFF.

The chain employs TRBV5-1 and TRBJ2-3, with TRBD2 identical over 13 bases. The CDR3 contains 15 residues. Germline V gene sequence: CDR1 SGHRS, CDR2 YFSETQ. The V segment lost 3 bases and the J segment 4 bases; nucleotides outside the gene matches: 2. This CDR3 reads CASSSGLAGPDTQYF. In nucleotides, the CDR3 is TGCGCCAGCAGCTCGGGACTAGCGGGACCAGATACGCAGTATTTT.

The CDR3, as DNA: TGTGCCAGCAGTCCGGTCGACAGGGCCACAACTAATGAAAAACTGTTTTTT. Protein: CASSPVDRATTNEKLFF. V gene TRBV27 combines with J gene TRBJ1-4; 7 bases align to TRBD1. V lost 5 bases to trimming and J lost 0 bases; unmatched junction nucleotides: 9. From germline, CDR1 is MNHEY and CDR2 SMNVEV (reference sequence). This CDR3 has 17 residues.

This chain uses TRBV27 with TRBJ2-5; TRBD2 aligns across 7 bases. CDR3 length equals 15 residues. Germline CDR1 MNHEY, CDR2 SMNVEV (reference sequence). V was clipped by 4 bases and J by 5 bases; unmatched bases: 10. This CDR3 is CASSWRGRNGETQYF. CDR3 sequence (DNA): TGTGCCAGCAGTTGGCGCGGGAGAAATGGCGAGACCCAGTACTTC.

CDR3 in DNA: TGTGCCAGCAGCTCGACTGATTCGTTAGACATTCAGTACTTC. Protein sequence: CASSSTDSLDIQYF. The V and J genes are TRBV5-6 and TRBJ2-4; no reliable D call. Germline lookup yields CDR1 SGHDT and CDR2 YYEEEE. Trimming shortened V by 3 bases and J by 8 bases, and 15 bases separated the two germline ends. This CDR3 has 14 amino acids. Using reference TRBV5-6 and TRBJ2-4 for the parts outside the CDR3, the full variable domain is DAGVTQSPTHLIKTRGQQVTLRCSPKSGHDTVSWYQQALGQGPQFIFQYYEEEERQRGNFPDRFSGHQFPNYSSELNVNALLLGDSALYLCASSSTDSLDIQYFGAGTRLSVL.

The chain carries TRBV11-2 and TRBJ2-7, with TRBD2 identical over 9 bases. Germline lookup yields CDR1 SGHAT and CDR2 FQNNGV. The J segment lost 2 bases and the V segment lost 10 bases, leaving 12 bases of the junction unmatched. The CDR3 loop spans 15 amino acids. In DNA form, the CDR3 reads TGTGCCACTCAGTGGCTAGCGGGGACAACCTACGAGCAGTACTTC. Residues: CATQWLAGTTYEQYF.

The chain carries TRBV2 and TRBJ1-1, with D perhaps TRBD1 (5 bases). CDR3 length: 14 residues. CDR1 is SNHLY and CDR2 is FYNNEI in the germline V gene. V was clipped by 6 bases and J by 8 bases, with 19 bases between them. CDR3 in DNA: TGTGCCAGCAGGGGGATTACAGGAATTGGCGAAGCTTTCTTT. Translated: CASRGITGIGEAFF.

This chain connects TRBV19 to TRBJ1-4; the match to TRBD1 covers 9 bases. Germline CDR1 reads LNHDA; CDR2 reads SQIVND (reference sequence). The V gene end was trimmed by 5 bases and the J gene end by 4 bases; junction bases not matched to a gene: 5. The CDR3 sequence is 15 residues long. The CDR3 here is CASSLRQGVNEKLFF. Here the CDR3 DNA reads TGTGCCAGTAGTCTTCGACAGGGGGTTAATGAAAAACTGTTTTTT. Full variable domain (rest looked up from reference TRBV19 and TRBJ1-4): DGGITQSPKYLFRKEGQNVTLSCEQNLNHDAMYWYRQDPGQGLRLIYYSQIVNDFQKGDIAEGYSVSREKKESFPLTVTSAQKNPTAFYLCASSLRQGVNEKLFFGSGTQLSVL.

V gene TRBV5-1 combines with J gene TRBJ2-7, with D perhaps TRBD2 (6 bases). Looked up from germline, CDR1 is SGHRS and CDR2 is YFSETQ. V was cut by 2 bases and J by 2 bases, with 17 bases left in between. The CDR3 contains 16 residues. The CDR3 DNA follows: TGCGCCAGCAGCTTATCCCCGGGACTTAAAACCTACGAGCAGTACTTC. This encodes CASSLSPGLKTYEQYF.

The chain joins TRBV27 to TRBJ2-7, with 10 bases that match TRBD1. The CDR3 runs 15 residues. Germline-derived CDR1 and CDR2 are MNHEY and SMNVEV (reference sequence). The J segment lost 2 bases and the V segment lost 5 bases, leaving 6 bases of the junction unmatched. CDR3 coding DNA: TGTGCCAGCAGTAACGACAGGGGGCCCACCTACGAGCAGTACTTC. It specifies CASSNDRGPTYEQYF.

CDR3 DNA sequence: TGTGCCAGCAGATCCCTCAGCGGGTCCTACAATGAGCAGTTCTTC. Protein product: CASRSLSGSYNEQFF. The chain joins TRBV28 to TRBJ2-1; a possible D gene is TRBD2 (6 bases). Germline values: CDR1 MDHEN, CDR2 SYDVKM. This CDR3 is 15 amino acids long. Between the trimmed V and J ends, which lost 6 bases and 1 base, there was a span of 13 bases.

The CDR3 sequence: CASSVGQGVYEQYF. The CDR3 nucleotides read TGTGCCAGCAGCGTAGGACAGGGGGTCTACGAGCAGTACTTC. This rearrangement joins TRBV9 to TRBJ2-7; 9 bases align to TRBD1. The CDR3 spans 14 residues. The germline CDR1 and CDR2 sequences are SGDLS and YYNGEE. Germline trimming cut 0 bases from V and 3 bases from J; bases unmatched to any gene: 1.